This T cell receptor (beta chain) was sequenced in a study of control samples from healthy donors and cancer patients. Assay used: immunoSEQ multiplex PCR; TCRdb lists only in-frame clones, some missing. The data show around 140,000 clones, 94% seen once. CDR3 length: 13 amino acids. V was trimmed by 3 bases and J by 4 bases, leaving 8 bases between them. CDR1 is LGHDT and CDR2 is YNNKEL in the germline V gene (reference sequence). The source material was blood. The chain carries TRBV3-1 (or the pseudogene TRBV3-2) and TRBJ2-3; D call uncertain. The TCR was taken from a man aged 40-49 years in good health. The CDR3 here is CASSQSGSDTQYF. CDR3 nucleotides: TGTGCCAGCAGCCAGTCCGGATCAGATACGCAGTATTTT.